This TCR beta chain was identified during a study of patients and donors after allogeneic stem cell transplantation. The germline gives CDR1 LGHDT, CDR2 YNNKEL (reference sequence). The germline V and J ends were trimmed by 1 base and 3 bases, with 13 bases remaining between them. This CDR3 comprises 15 residues. TCRdb used MiXCR to reprocess the RT-PCR reads, holding one entry per CDR3 protein. This sample has 400,000 to 500,000 distinct CDR3 sequences, with approximately 16% found just once. This clonotype was seen a handful of times. Input material: blood, either unsorted or a sorted T cell fraction (not recorded which). The clonotype was recovered from a human donor who was either an allogeneic HSCT recipient or a stem cell or donor lymphocyte infusion donor (not recorded which). It is not recorded whose cells these are; they may come from a transplant donor. V usage is TRBV3-1 and J usage is TRBJ2-7; tentatively, D is TRBD1 or TRBD2 (6 bases each). CDR3 in amino acids: CASSQGWGANYEQYF. For the CDR3, the DNA is TGTGCCAGCAGCCAAGGTTGGGGGGCCAACTACGAGCAGTACTTC.